The sequence of this T cell receptor beta chain was determined in a study of blood T cell repertoires in COVID-19. Whole-study context: Spain, Italy and the United States supplied samples that represented acute and convalescent COVID-19. T cells, B-cell-depleted T cells, or PBMCs provided the cDNA or gDNA that served as material.

Enrolment of Seattle patients took place during active infection, and they were followed longitudinally. This CDR3 region has 15 residues. Trimming took 1 base from V and 7 from J, leaving 17 bases between them. Germline CDR1 is LNHDA and CDR2 is SQIVND (reference sequence). How the authors handled the data: Researchers report that nucleated cell counts were estimated from reference gene primer amplification. Clones were read by immunoSEQ multiplex PCR, and TCRdb kept only the in-frame ones, dropping some. The V and J calls and clone size were taken over from that table, and D and trimming were inferred from the DNA. This sample has approximately 110,000 clones, with approximately 81% found just once.

The V and J genes are TRBV19 and TRBJ2-7; D gene uncertain. Sequencing was done on a sample of peripheral blood. The clonotype comes from a man at least 80 years old with COVID-19, enrolled during active disease. The CDR3 sequence is CASSIGFSLQREQYF. The DNA of the CDR3 is TGTGCCAGTAGTATAGGGTTTTCCCTCCAGCGAGAGCAGTACTTC.